The 13 T cell receptor beta chains given below trace back to one sample, sequenced in a study of blood T cell repertoires in COVID-19. The protocol was immunoSEQ multiplex PCR, while the TCRdb copy is restricted to in-frame clones and leaves out a portion. The data show tens of thousands of clones, around 83% seen once. Sequencing used peripheral blood. Every receptor here comes from a man in his sixties with COVID-19, enrolled during active disease.

This clone has just a few counts. V usage is TRBV2 and J usage is TRBJ1-1; TRBD1 aligns across 7 bases. The V and J ends lost 6 bases and 1 base, in that order; junction bases with no gene match: 5. Germline values: CDR1 SNHLY, CDR2 FYNNEI. The CDR3 covers 14 residues. The CDR3 nucleotides are TGTGCCAGCAGCGAGACAGGGCCGAACACTGAAGCTTTCTTT. It is translated as CASSETGPNTEAFF.

The chain recombines TRBV19 with TRBJ1-3; D is unresolved. Trimming took off 3 bases at V and 1 base at J, with 7 bases between the two ends. Germline V gives CDR1 LNHDA, CDR2 SQIVND (reference sequence). CDR3 length: 14 amino acids. The CDR3 DNA sequence: TGTGCCAGTAGTATCGAGGGTTCTGGAAACACCATATATTTT. Protein sequence: CASSIEGSGNTIYF.

The chain has TRBV24-1 and TRBJ1-5; a possible D gene is TRBD1 (6 bases). This CDR3 has 18 residues. Germline CDR1 reads KGHDR; CDR2 reads SFDVKD. The V end lost 0 bases, the J end lost 0 bases, and 14 bases lay between the germline ends. CDR3 coding DNA: TGTGCCACCAGTGATTTGTTTGGACAGCCCACTAGCAATCAGCCCCAGCATTTT. The encoded protein is CATSDLFGQPTSNQPQHF.

In its sample, this clone was seen once. V usage is TRBV2 and J usage is TRBJ1-2; 10 bases map to TRBD1. Per germline, CDR1 SNHLY and CDR2 FYNNEI. The CDR3 spans 15 residues. Trimming at V came to 4 bases and at J to 7 bases, leaving 9 bases not matched to a gene. The CDR3 protein is CASSVLRTGGFGYTF. In nucleotides, the CDR3 is TGTGCCAGCAGTGTGCTTAGGACAGGGGGTTTTGGCTACACCTTC. Filled out from reference TRBV2 and TRBJ1-2, the complete variable domain reads EPEVTQTPSHQVTQMGQEVILRCVPISNHLYFYWYRQILGQKVEFLVSFYNNEISEKSEIFDDQFSVERPDGSNFTLKIRSTKLEDSAMYFCASSVLRTGGFGYTFGSGTRLTVV.

The V call is TRBV14, the J call TRBJ2-2, with D unresolved. The CDR3 runs 16 residues. V dropped 5 bases and J dropped 2 bases, with 15 bases sitting between them. The germline V gene encodes CDR1 SGHDN and CDR2 FVKESK. CDR3 coding DNA: TGTGCCAGCAGCTCCCGGGTCCCCCGAAACACCGGGGAGCTGTTTTTT. Amino acid sequence: CASSSRVPRNTGELFF. The full variable domain, its missing parts supplied by reference TRBV14 and TRBJ2-2, is EAGVTQFPSHSVIEKGQTVTLRCDPISGHDNLYWYRRVMGKEIKFLLHFVKESKQDESGMPNNRFLAERTGGTYSTLKVQPAELEDSGVYFCASSSRVPRNTGELFFGEGSRLTVL.

The rearrangement links TRBV12-3 or TRBV12-4 to TRBJ1-2; D may be TRBD1 (5 bases). There are 12 residues in the CDR3. Trimming shortened V by 2 bases and J by 8 bases, and 9 bases separated the two germline ends. The CDR3 coding sequence is TGTGCCAGCAGTTTATCCAGGGAAGGCTACACCTTC. Amino acid sequence: CASSLSREGYTF.

The V and J genes are TRBV2 and TRBJ2-3; TRBD1 matches 8 bases. Germline CDR1 and CDR2: SNHLY and FYNNEI. V shed 11 bases and J 9 bases; nucleotides not matched to a gene: 16. This CDR3 region has 14 residues. DNA of the CDR3: TGTGCCGGAAGACAGGGGAAAGGGACCGCAACGCAGTATTTT. Its protein is CAGRQGKGTATQYF.

The chain employs TRBV12-1 and TRBJ2-6; no check of the table's D call, TRBD1, against the DNA was made. TRBV12-1 is marked as a pseudogene. The length of the CDR3 is 24 residues. CDR3 DNA: TGTGCCAGCAGCTTTTTTCTTCTGCTGTTCATCTGGGACAGGTGCCGGTCTGGGGCCAACGTCCTGACTTTC. This translates into CASSFFLLLFIWDRCRSGANVLTF.

This chain connects TRBV19 to TRBJ2-5; perhaps TRBD1 as D (8 bases). In germline, CDR1 is LNHDA, CDR2 SQIVND (reference sequence). With 8 bases removed from V and 5 bases from J, the gap between germline ends came to 15 bases. CDR3 length: 13 amino acids. In DNA form, the CDR3 reads TGTGCCAGTGTTCAACAGGGGGGGGAGACCCAGTACTTC. The encoded protein is CASVQQGGETQYF. Full variable domain (rest looked up from reference TRBV19 and TRBJ2-5): DGGITQSPKYLFRKEGQNVTLSCEQNLNHDAMYWYRQDPGQGLRLIYYSQIVNDFQKGDIAEGYSVSREKKESFPLTVTSAQKNPTAFYLCASVQQGGETQYFGPGTRLLVL.

V and J are TRBV6-5 and TRBJ1-3; TRBD1 agrees at 9 bases. V shed 6 bases, J shed 4 bases, and the junction held 7 bases outside the gene matches. CDR1 is MNHEY, CDR2 SVGAGI, per germline. This CDR3 is 15 amino acids long. The CDR3 DNA sequence: TGTGCCAGCAGAGCTGGACAGGGGTACGGAAACACCATATATTTT. It yields the protein CASRAGQGYGNTIYF.

The chain has TRBV5-1 and TRBJ2-1, with TRBD2 matching 13 bases. Germline V CDR1 and CDR2: SGHRS, YFSETQ. Trimming cost V 2 bases and J 8 bases; bases outside gene matches: 13. The CDR3 length is 18 residues. The CDR3 protein is CASSFGTSGALYVDEQFF. The DNA of the CDR3 is TGCGCCAGCAGCTTTGGGACTAGCGGGGCCTTGTATGTGGATGAGCAGTTCTTC. The variable domain in full, with the rest retrieved from reference TRBV5-1 and TRBJ2-1, is KAGVTQTPRYLIKTRGQQVTLSCSPISGHRSVSWYQQTPGQGLQFLFEYFSETQRNKGNFPGRFSGRQFSNSRSEMNVSTLELGDSALYLCASSFGTSGALYVDEQFFGPGTRLTVL.

This chain joins TRBV6-4 and TRBJ1-1, with 11 bases matching TRBD1. V lost 6 bases to trimming and J lost 5 bases; unmatched junction nucleotides: 2. CDR3 length equals 13 residues. CDR1 is MRHNA, CDR2 SNTAGT, per germline. The CDR3 reads CASRGQGGTEAFF. CDR3 in DNA: TGTGCCAGCAGGGGACAGGGGGGGACTGAAGCTTTCTTT.

Turning to this clone: Other nucleotide sequences in the sample specify the same CDR3. This sequence joins TRBV7-9 and TRBJ1-5, with D unclear. Between the trimmed V and J ends, which lost 5 bases and 6 bases, there was a span of 17 bases. CDR1 is SEHNR and CDR2 is FQNEAQ in the germline V gene (reference sequence). This CDR3 has 15 amino acids. CDR3 in DNA: TGTGCCAGCAGCCCCCGGGGAGGAGGCAGTCAGCCCCAGCATTTT. Residues: CASSPRGGGSQPQHF.